This record covers a single T cell receptor (beta chain). This clonotype was counted many times. Its antigen target is currently unknown. No base qualities exist here, and no much larger clone lies one base off it. The data were taken from a study of neurological immune-mediated disorders (dated by TCRdb to between 2018 and 2021). Turning to the overall study: Peripheral blood TCR-beta repertoires from HTLV-I-associated myelopathy (HAM/TSP) patients, multiple sclerosis patients and healthy controls were compared by UMI-based sequencing. The cohort was made up of 68 subjects, consisting of around 14 HAM/TSP patients, roughly 35 multiple sclerosis patients and some 20 healthy controls. The 106 TCR-beta libraries included longitudinal samples, technical triplicates and paired sorted CD4+ and CD8+ T-cell subsets alongside PBMC samples.

From a lookup of the germline V gene, CDR1 and CDR2 are SGHAT and FQNNGV. Relative to germline, V is 1 base shorter and J is 5 bases shorter, with 11 bases between their ends. The CDR3 starts with the cysteine, ends with the phenylalanine, and has 14 residues. Only the CDR3 part of the read is kept: 42 bases, read in frame from the first base. cDNA synthesis used template-switch 5'RACE with a primer carrying a 10-nucleotide random unique molecular identifier tagging each TCR transcript. Every sequencing run yielded over 200 million TCR-beta sequences covering 15-18 subjects. Total RNA was extracted with the RNeasy kit. The KAPA Real-time Library Amplification kit was used to amplify TCR-beta VDJ regions with primers targeting the TCR constant region and the 5'RACE anchor. Sample indexes and Illumina adaptors were added in a first PCR, and a second PCR then increased library yield. After purification with Ampure beads, the TCR product of roughly 650 bp was size-selected on a 2% E-gel SizeSelection system. Before pooling, library quality was assessed on a Bioanalyzer, concentration was determined with Qubit, and library quantification was performed with the Kapa Library Quantification kit. An Illumina HiSeq 2500 sequenced the libraries paired-end 2 x 150 bp. To increase sequence diversity, roughly 24-32% phiX was spiked into each library pool. The study's processing was this. The UMI-based MiGEC pipeline processed quality-filtered reads and removed over 75% of raw TCR sequences during error correction. VDJ genes were aligned to IMGT germline references, and each clonotype was defined by a unique CDR3 amino acid sequence together with V-J genes. VDJtools evaluated clonal expansion, Shannon diversity and CDR3 relatedness (CalcPairwiseDistances, ClusterSamples); CLCbio workbench built phylogenetic trees. Clones with at least 8 unique UMIs were defined as expanded, with this threshold being based on coefficient-of-variation modelling across technical triplicates. TCRdb passed the public sequencing reads through fastp at Q25 and MiXCR, retaining productive beta sequences. Each record represents a unique CDR3 protein, reported with the most common genes and DNA among its rows. The V and J calls and clone size come from TCRdb's table, not from the authors' own analysis. The sample has roughly 56,000 distinct CDR3 sequences on record, roughly 10% of them singletons. The ten most abundant clones make up less than 2% of the sample.

The healthy controls were volunteers from blood banks in Maryland, USA. Unsorted PBMC libraries were generated from 2 million PBMCs stored in RNAlater at -80 °C until RNA extraction. Peripheral blood underwent Ficoll-Hypaque density gradient centrifugation to isolate PBMCs, which were then cryopreserved in liquid nitrogen. Paper-wide results and their limitations: Expanded clones from different subjects shared no identical CDR3 amino acid sequences, which suggests that TCR-beta repertoires were private in all groups. The highest TCR clonal expansion was observed in HAM/TSP patients, whereas the lowest was observed in MS patients, even when compared with healthy controls.

The rearranged segments are TRBV11-2 and TRBJ1-1; confidence is insufficient to name the D gene. The source is a man aged 60-69 years in good health. The sequenced sample consisted of PBMCs. CDR3 protein: CASSLAGRKTEAFF. Here is the DNA: TGTGCCAGCAGCTTAGCGGGCAGGAAGACTGAAGCTTTCTTT.